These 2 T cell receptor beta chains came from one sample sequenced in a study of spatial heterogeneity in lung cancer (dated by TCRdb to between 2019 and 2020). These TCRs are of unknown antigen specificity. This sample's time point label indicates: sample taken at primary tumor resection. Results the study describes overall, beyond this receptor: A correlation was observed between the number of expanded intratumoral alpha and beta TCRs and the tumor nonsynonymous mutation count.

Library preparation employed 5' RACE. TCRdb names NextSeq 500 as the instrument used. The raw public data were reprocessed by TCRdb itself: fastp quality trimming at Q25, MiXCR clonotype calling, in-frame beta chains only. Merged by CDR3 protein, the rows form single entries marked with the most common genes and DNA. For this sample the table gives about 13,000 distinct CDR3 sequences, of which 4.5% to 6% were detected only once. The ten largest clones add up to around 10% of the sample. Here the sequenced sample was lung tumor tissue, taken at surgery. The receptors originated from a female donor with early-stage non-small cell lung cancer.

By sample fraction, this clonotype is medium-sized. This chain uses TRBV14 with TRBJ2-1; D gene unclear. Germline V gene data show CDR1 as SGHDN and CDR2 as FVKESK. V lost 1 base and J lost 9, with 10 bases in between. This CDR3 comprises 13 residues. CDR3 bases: TGTGCCAGCAGCCAAGTCCGATATGGTGAGCAGTTCTTC. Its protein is CASSQVRYGEQFF.

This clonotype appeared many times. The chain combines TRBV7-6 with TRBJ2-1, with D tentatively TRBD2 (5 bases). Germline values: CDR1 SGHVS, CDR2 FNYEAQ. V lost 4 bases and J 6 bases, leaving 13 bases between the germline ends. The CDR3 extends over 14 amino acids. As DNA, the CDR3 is TGTGCCAGCAGCTCTCTCGCGGGCACCAATGAGCAGTTCTTC. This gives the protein CASSSLAGTNEQFF.